This TCR beta chain was profiled in a study of blood T cell repertoires in COVID-19. Sequencing used immunoSEQ multiplex PCR; TCRdb keeps in-frame clones, though not all of them. The table has 130,000 or so clones, about 89% seen once. V lost 0 bases and J lost 2, with 21 bases in between. The CDR3 runs to 18 residues. CDR1 SGHNT and CDR2 YYREEE come from the germline V gene (reference sequence). The sequencing input was peripheral blood. The V and J genes are TRBV5-4 and TRBJ2-7; a possible D gene is TRBD2 (5 bases). This clonotype was sampled from a man between 60 and 70 years old with COVID-19, enrolled during active disease. CDR3 nucleotide sequence: TGTGCCAGCAGCTTGGATCTCGGGATGGGCGCGAAAACCTACGAGCAGTACTTC. Protein: CASSLDLGMGAKTYEQYF.